The 31 T cell receptor beta chains below were found in one sample sequenced in a study of beta chain features in type 1 diabetes. Their target antigens are unknown. Study outcomes and limitations: There was a moderate but significant shortening of TCRB CDR3s in all four CD4+ subsets of Type 1 diabetes patients.

Isolated RNA was reverse transcribed in full, so expressed TCRB transcripts were sequenced. Assay used: immunoSEQ multiplex PCR; TCRdb lists only in-frame clones, some missing. The sample yields nearly 700,000 clones, 13% seen once. The specimen sequenced was naive CD4+ T cells from blood. All receptors come from a man aged 18 to 30 with type 1 diabetes.

This chain connects TRBV30 to TRBJ1-5; 9 positions match TRBD1. V trimming: 2 bases; J trimming: 4 bases; junction bases outside the gene matches: 9. The CDR3 contains 16 residues. Germline V gives CDR1 GTSNPN, CDR2 SVGIG (reference sequence). CDR3 residues: CAWSTTGTGLNQPQHF. The CDR3 DNA reads as TGTGCCTGGAGTACTACCGGGACAGGGCTGAATCAGCCCCAGCATTTT.

In nucleotides, the CDR3 is TGTGCCACCAGCAGAGAAGGCAGGGGGTCGGATGGCTACACCTTC. This encodes CATSREGRGSDGYTF. The chain is built from TRBV15 and TRBJ1-2, with TRBD1 identical over 7 bases. CDR1 and CDR2 (germline): LNHNV, YYDKDF (reference sequence). CDR3 size: 15 residues. The ends lost 0 bases at V and 6 bases at J; junction bases unmatched: 7.

Note on this clone: In the same sample, other DNA sequences code for this CDR3. The chain couples TRBV2 to TRBJ1-3; possible D gene TRBD1, 5 bases. The CDR3 sequence is 14 residues long. V dropped 2 bases and J dropped 1 base, with 6 bases sitting between them. The germline V gene has CDR1 SNHLY and CDR2 FYNNEI. As DNA, the CDR3 is TGTGCCAGCAGTGAACAGGGATCTGGAAACACCATATATTTT. Encoded protein: CASSEQGSGNTIYF.

This chain uses TRBV10-3 with TRBJ2-5, with D unclear. This CDR3 comprises 12 residues. Germline V gene lookup returns CDR1 ENHRY and CDR2 SYGVKD. V lost 7 bases and J lost 0, with 6 bases in between. CDR3 amino acids: CAIKSDQETQYF. In DNA form, the CDR3 reads TGTGCCATCAAGAGCGACCAAGAGACCCAGTACTTC.

This clone turned up a few times. V and J are TRBV5-6 and TRBJ1-6; tentative D call: TRBD1 (6 bases). V lost 0 bases, J lost 8 bases, and 15 bases lay in between. From germline, CDR1 is SGHDT and CDR2 YYEEEE. The CDR3 contains 16 residues. CDR3 bases: TGTGCCAGCAGCTTGGTCGGCAGGGGCGATGATTCACCCCTCCACTTT. Protein sequence: CASSLVGRGDDSPLHF. Full variable domain (outside the CDR3, taken from reference TRBV5-6 and TRBJ1-6): DAGVTQSPTHLIKTRGQQVTLRCSPKSGHDTVSWYQQALGQGPQFIFQYYEEEERQRGNFPDRFSGHQFPNYSSELNVNALLLGDSALYLCASSLVGRGDDSPLHFGNGTRLTVT.

This clone occurred a few times. The J gene is TRBJ2-2, the V gene TRBV2, with 9 nucleotides matching TRBD2. Germline assignment: CDR1 SNHLY and CDR2 FYNNEI. The CDR3 is made up of 15 amino acids. The trim removed 7 bases at V and 2 bases at J, leaving 5 bases unmatched. CDR3 coding DNA: TGTGCCAGCACAGCGGGGGGTGGAAACACCGGGGAGCTGTTTTTT. It encodes CASTAGGGNTGELFF.

The V call is TRBV19, the J call TRBJ2-3; maybe TRBD1 (6 bases). V lost 7 bases to trimming and J lost 5 bases, with 16 bases between them. Germline values: CDR1 LNHDA, CDR2 SQIVND (reference sequence). This CDR3 has 14 residues. The CDR3, as DNA: TGTGCCAGTAACCCGGACAGAGATATAGATACGCAGTATTTT. Its protein product is CASNPDRDIDTQYF.

The chain links TRBV2 to TRBJ2-1; D unclear. The CDR3 is 11 residues long. Germline lookup yields CDR1 SNHLY and CDR2 FYNNEI. V lost 6 bases, J lost 8 bases, and 8 bases lay in between. CDR3 in amino acids: CASRQIYEQFF. The CDR3 coding sequence is TGTGCCAGCAGACAAATTTATGAGCAGTTCTTC.

The chain couples TRBV9 to TRBJ1-6; TRBD1 matches at 7 bases. Germline CDR1 reads SGDLS; CDR2 reads YYNGEE. Germline trimming cut 0 bases from V and 10 bases from J; bases unmatched to any gene: 7. The CDR3 sequence is 15 residues long. The CDR3 DNA is TGTGCCAGCAGCGTAGGACAGGGTTTCGGATCACCCCTCCACTTT. It translates to CASSVGQGFGSPLHF.

The CDR3 region is CASVRSPGGETQYF. In DNA, the CDR3 is TGTGCCAGCGTCCGATCCCCTGGAGGGGAGACCCAGTACTTC. The chain couples TRBV2 to TRBJ2-5; possibly TRBD2 for D (6 bases). The CDR3 extends over 14 amino acids. V gave up 8 bases and J gave up 5 bases, with 18 bases separating them. In germline, CDR1 is SNHLY, CDR2 FYNNEI.

This rearrangement joins TRBV30 to TRBJ2-7; D is uncertain. CDR1 GTSNPN and CDR2 SVGIG come from the germline V gene (reference sequence). Trimming removed 2 bases from V and 2 bases from J, with 7 bases in between. The CDR3 length is 12 residues. Here the CDR3 reads CAWSPQTYEQYF. The CDR3 coding sequence is TGTGCCTGGAGTCCACAGACCTACGAGCAGTACTTC.

This clone has more than one count but fewer than ten. This chain joins TRBV7-9 and TRBJ2-1; TRBD2 might be the D (7 bases). CDR3 length: 14 amino acids. V was cut by 0 bases and J by 8 bases, with 11 bases left in between. Germline loops: CDR1 SEHNR, CDR2 FQNEAQ (reference sequence). CDR3 in DNA: TGTGCCAGCAGCTTAGCGGGGGGGCTAGATGAGCAGTTCTTC. This sequence encodes CASSLAGGLDEQFF.

The J gene is TRBJ2-3, the V gene TRBV4-1; 8 nucleotides line up with TRBD2. J gave up 2 bases and V 4 bases, and 8 bases lay outside the gene matches. The germline V gene encodes CDR1 MGHRA and CDR2 YSYEKL. The CDR3 has 16 residues. The CDR3 DNA is TGCGCCAGCAGCCCCGCGGGGCGGGGGGACACAGATACGCAGTATTTT. It translates to CASSPAGRGDTDTQYF.

The sample holds a few counts of this clone. The chain joins TRBV30 to TRBJ2-3; 9 positions match TRBD2. Germline V gene data show CDR1 as GTSNPN and CDR2 as SVGIG (reference sequence). This CDR3 is built from 14 residues. V was clipped by 8 bases and J by 4 bases; unmatched bases: 10. CDR3 coding DNA: TGTGCCGCGGACCTAAGCGGGGGGTCAGATACGCAGTATTTT. Amino acid sequence: CAADLSGGSDTQYF.

The chain is built from TRBV9 and TRBJ1-5; D may be TRBD1 (5 bases). This CDR3 has 15 residues. The V gene's germline CDR1 is SGDLS and CDR2 YYNGEE. The V gene lost 1 base and the J gene lost 4 bases, with 12 bases spanning the gap. This CDR3 is CASSVFDGTNQPQHF. In nucleotides, the CDR3 is TGTGCCAGCAGCGTATTCGACGGGACGAATCAGCCCCAGCATTTT.

V and J are TRBV27 and TRBJ2-7; 9 bases are shared with TRBD1. This CDR3 has 15 amino acids. V lost 5 bases to trimming and J lost 5 bases; unmatched junction nucleotides: 10. Looked up from germline, CDR1 is MNHEY and CDR2 is SMNVEV (reference sequence). In DNA form, the CDR3 reads TGTGCCAGCAGTCACCACAGGGGGCGTCCCGACGAGCAGTACTTC. Its protein is CASSHHRGRPDEQYF.

This rearrangement joins TRBV4-1 to TRBJ1-6; D not resolved. There are 17 residues in the CDR3. Looked up from germline, CDR1 is MGHRA and CDR2 is YSYEKL. Trimming pared 1 base from V and 8 bases from J, leaving 18 bases between. CDR3 region: CASSQGLMEAMDSPLHF. CDR3 DNA: TGCGCCAGCAGCCAAGGGTTGATGGAAGCGATGGATTCACCCCTCCACTTT.

In its sample, this clone was seen a few times. The chain has TRBV30 and TRBJ1-5; no definite D call. The germline V and J ends were trimmed by 3 bases and 1 base, with 7 bases remaining between them. This CDR3 spans 13 amino acids. Germline loops: CDR1 GTSNPN, CDR2 SVGIG (reference sequence). The CDR3 sequence: CAWSDLSNQPQHF. The CDR3 bases are TGTGCCTGGAGCGACCTAAGCAATCAGCCCCAGCATTTT.

The rearrangement joins TRBV30 to TRBJ1-4, with no clear D. Germline values: CDR1 GTSNPN, CDR2 SVGIG (reference sequence). The CDR3 extends over 12 amino acids. V was pared by 5 bases and J by 7 bases, with 11 bases between. The CDR3 loop reads CAWGTVREKLFF. The CDR3 region has the DNA TGTGCCTGGGGTACAGTTCGTGAAAAACTGTTTTTT.

This clone has a handful of counts. The chain carries TRBV7-8 and TRBJ1-3; D is unresolved. Germline lookup yields CDR1 SGHVS and CDR2 FQNEAQ. The CDR3 consists of 14 residues. V dropped 2 bases and J dropped 4 bases, with 9 bases sitting between them. CDR3 nucleotides: TGTGCCAGCAGCTTATTGGAACTGGGAAACACCATATATTTT. Translating gives CASSLLELGNTIYF.

The sample holds a few counts of this clone. The rearrangement links TRBV28 to TRBJ1-4; 10 bases fit TRBD1. Germline values: CDR1 MDHEN, CDR2 SYDVKM. This CDR3 is 16 amino acids long. Losses at the gene ends were 7 bases for V and 7 bases for J; bases not matched to a gene: 12. The CDR3 spells CASTSVTGGAGEKLFF. The CDR3 nucleotides are TGTGCCAGCACCTCGGTGACAGGGGGCGCGGGTGAAAAACTGTTTTTT.

This clone has a handful of counts. The gene calls are TRBV7-4 and TRBJ2-7; 8 bases line up with TRBD1. This CDR3 spans 15 amino acids. Germline CDR1 and CDR2: SGHVT and SQSDAQ. The V segment lost 3 bases and the J segment 2 bases; nucleotides outside the gene matches: 6. CDR3 residues: CASSFDRGFTYEQYF. The CDR3 bases are TGTGCCAGCAGCTTTGACAGGGGCTTCACCTACGAGCAGTACTTC. The full variable domain, in which reference TRBV7-4 and TRBJ2-7 provide the parts outside the CDR3, is GAGVSQSPRYKVAKRGRDVALRCDSISGHVTLYWYRQTLGQGSEVLTYSQSDAQRDKSGRPSGRFSAERPERSVSTLKIQRTEQGDSAVYLCASSFDRGFTYEQYFGPGTRLTVT.

In this sample, this clone turned up a few times. V and J are TRBV25-1 and TRBJ2-7, with D tentatively TRBD2 (6 bases). V was clipped by 6 bases and J by 3 bases, with 15 bases between them. This CDR3 comprises 14 residues. Per the germline V gene, CDR1 is MGHDK and CDR2 is SYGVNS. The CDR3 region has the DNA TGTGCCAGCAGCCCGGGACTCACCTTCTACGAGCAGTACTTC. The encoded protein is CASSPGLTFYEQYF.

This clone was detected only once. The chain combines TRBV5-1 with TRBJ1-3; D ambiguous. The CDR3 is made up of 14 amino acids. Trimming pared 4 bases from V and 1 base from J, leaving 9 bases between. Germline V gene sequence: CDR1 SGHRS, CDR2 YFSETQ. CDR3 in amino acids: CASSVQGSGNTIYF. CDR3 DNA: TGCGCCAGCAGCGTACAAGGATCTGGAAACACCATATATTTT.

The table lists this clone with a few counts. This sequence joins TRBV6-5 and TRBJ2-3; the match to TRBD1 covers 10 bases. V trimming: 5 bases; J trimming: 6 bases; junction bases outside the gene matches: 8. This CDR3 has 15 amino acids. CDR1 is MNHEY and CDR2 is SVGAGI in the germline V gene. Here the CDR3 reads CASSQPWDRGDTQYF. The CDR3 DNA reads as TGTGCCAGCAGTCAACCTTGGGACAGGGGTGATACGCAGTATTTT.

Written as DNA, the CDR3 is TGTGCCAGCAGCTTCTATAATAACTATGGCTACACCTTC. Amino acids: CASSFYNNYGYTF. This chain joins TRBV7-9 and TRBJ1-2; no definite D call. This CDR3 has 13 residues. Germline values: CDR1 SEHNR, CDR2 FQNEAQ (reference sequence). V was shortened by 3 bases and J by 1 base, with 6 bases between the two germline ends.

This chain joins TRBV25-1 and TRBJ1-4; 10 nucleotides align to TRBD1. Germline trimming cut 5 bases from V and 7 bases from J; bases unmatched to any gene: 10. Germline lookup yields CDR1 MGHDK and CDR2 SYGVNS. The CDR3 loop spans 16 amino acids. Here the CDR3 DNA reads TGTGCCAGCAGTCCTAACCCGGGACAGGGGCTTGAAAAACTGTTTTTT. Protein sequence: CASSPNPGQGLEKLFF.

With regard to this clone: The same CDR3 is also encoded by other DNA sequences in this sample. The V and J genes are TRBV30 and TRBJ2-3; 8 bases line up with TRBD1. With 5 bases clipped from V and 4 bases from J, the junction kept 2 bases outside the gene matches. The CDR3 runs to 12 residues. CDR1 and CDR2 from the germline V gene are GTSNPN and SVGIG (reference sequence). The CDR3 nucleotides are TGTGCCTGGGGACAGGGTGCAGATACGCAGTATTTT. Protein sequence: CAWGQGADTQYF.

This clone turned up a few times. The genes are TRBV29-1 and TRBJ2-6; D is ambiguous. V was shortened by 1 base and J by 0 bases, with 4 bases between the two germline ends. The CDR3 is made up of 14 amino acids. Germline CDR1 SQVTM, CDR2 ANQGSEA. The CDR3 region is CSVEGVSGANVLTF. The CDR3 nucleotides are TGCAGCGTTGAAGGAGTCTCTGGGGCCAACGTCCTGACTTTC.

The genes are TRBV30 and TRBJ1-5, with TRBD1 identical over 8 bases. The ends lost 0 bases at V and 3 bases at J; junction bases unmatched: 16. Per germline, CDR1 GTSNPN and CDR2 SVGIG (reference sequence). The CDR3 runs 19 residues. The CDR3 region is CAWSVDWAGGADNNQPQHF. The CDR3 DNA sequence: TGTGCCTGGAGTGTAGACTGGGCAGGGGGCGCAGATAACAATCAGCCCCAGCATTTT. Full variable domain (rest looked up from reference TRBV30 and TRBJ1-5): SQTIHQWPATLVQPVGSPLSLECTVEGTSNPNLYWYRQAAGRGLQLLFYSVGIGQISSEVPQNLSASRPQDRQFILSSKKLLLSDSGFYLCAWSVDWAGGADNNQPQHFGDGTRLSIL.

This clone was seen a few times. CDR3 amino acids: CAGAPTQGRWTEAFF. The CDR3 nucleotides read TGTGCCGGGGCTCCAACACAGGGGAGGTGGACTGAAGCTTTCTTT. The rearrangement joins TRBV30 to TRBJ1-1; 7 bases are shared with TRBD1. The CDR3 loop spans 15 amino acids. From germline, CDR1 is GTSNPN and CDR2 SVGIG (reference sequence). With 8 bases clipped from V and 5 bases from J, the junction kept 17 bases outside the gene matches.